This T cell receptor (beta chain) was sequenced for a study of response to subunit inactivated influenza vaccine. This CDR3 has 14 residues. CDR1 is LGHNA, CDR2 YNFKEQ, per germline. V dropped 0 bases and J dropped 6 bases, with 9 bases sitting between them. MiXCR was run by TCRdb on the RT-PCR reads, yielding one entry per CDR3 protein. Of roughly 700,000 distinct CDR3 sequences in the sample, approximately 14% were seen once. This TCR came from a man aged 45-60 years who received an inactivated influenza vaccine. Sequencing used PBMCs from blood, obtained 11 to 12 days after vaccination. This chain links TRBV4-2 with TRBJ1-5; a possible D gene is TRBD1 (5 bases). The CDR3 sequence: CASSQERGAQPQHF. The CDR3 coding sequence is TGTGCCAGCAGCCAAGAGAGGGGAGCTCAGCCCCAGCATTTT.